This T cell receptor beta chain was profiled in a study of T cell responses to AZD1222 COVID-19 vaccine. Overall study: Second-dose intervals near 4 or 12 weeks were combined. Study results and limitations: Donor demographics were predominantly white British with a female majority; clonal diversity may be underestimated. Of spike-specific TCRs, nearly half reportedly target regions left unmutated in variants.

This clone was observed a few times. Its antigen is not known. The assay was immunoSEQ multiplex PCR, and TCRdb's table has in-frame clones only and misses some. The table lists approximately 90,000 clones, about 90% of them singletons. Germline loops: CDR1 SGHVS, CDR2 FQNEAQ. The CDR3 covers 21 residues. The V gene end was trimmed by 5 bases and the J gene end by 0 bases; junction bases not matched to a gene: 22. The sequences come from peripheral blood, collected on day 0 of AZD1222 vaccination. This clonotype originated in an adult in good health. The chain is built from TRBV7-8 and TRBJ1-3; 7 bases fit TRBD1. CDR3: CASSPVRQGLQKTLSGNTIYF. CDR3 bases: TGTGCCAGCAGCCCTGTAAGACAGGGACTGCAAAAAACACTCTCTGGAAACACCATATATTTT.